This TCR beta chain derives from a study of read filtering for tumor transcriptome and immune sequencing. Germline V gene data show CDR1 as MDHEN and CDR2 as SYDVKM. The CDR3 length is 15 residues. V lost 6 bases and J lost 5; bases outside the gene matches: 7. This clonotype was detected ten times or more. This library used around 400 ng RNA and molecular barcoded adaptors spanning alpha/delta and beta/gamma chains. Each CDR3 protein gets one entry after TCRdb re-called the reads with MiXCR. The sample holds about 40,000 distinct CDR3 sequences, around 15% seen once. The sample consisted of a population of CD138-negative cells sorted from bone marrow. The sequence came from a donor aged 40 or over with multiple myeloma. The chain links TRBV28 to TRBJ2-2, with TRBD1 identical over 9 bases. CDR3 in amino acids: CASSPSGTGTGELFF. Here the CDR3 DNA reads TGTGCCAGCAGCCCTTCCGGGACAGGGACCGGGGAGCTGTTTTTT.